This T cell receptor beta chain was observed in a study of blood T cell repertoires in COVID-19. Trimming took 2 bases from V and 2 from J, leaving 7 bases between them. From germline, CDR1 is MNHEY and CDR2 SVGEGT. The CDR3 sequence is 13 residues long. Some clones are missing from TCRdb's copy, which holds only in-frame ones; the method was immunoSEQ multiplex PCR. The profile covers about 260,000 clones, with about 87% appearing a single time and over 4% taken by the ten largest. This chain links TRBV6-2 or TRBV6-3 with TRBJ2-7; D gene unclear. The clonotype was recovered from a man in his 60s who had recovered from COVID-19. The sample taken for sequencing was peripheral blood. For the CDR3, the DNA is TGTGCCAGCAGTTACAACAGAGCCTACGAGCAGTACTTC. Its protein product is CASSYNRAYEQYF.